Listed below are T cell receptor beta chains from one sample, sequenced in a study of regulatory and conventional T cells in RAG deficiency. The assay was immunoSEQ multiplex PCR, and TCRdb's table has in-frame clones only and misses some. The data show 21,000 or so clones, with approximately 93% seen just once and roughly 0.76% held by the top ten. The data were also submitted as part of a second study, on regulatory T cells.

The sequenced material came from CD4+ T cells sorted from blood. The receptor set was obtained from a human donor in good health. Both conserved end residues are part of each CDR3. A D gene is named only where the DNA matches it firmly. The listing skips clone size in some rows; elsewhere it reads once, few, many or a size class.

size,V,D,J,DNA,CDR3
.,TRBV6-1,.,TRBJ2-1,TGTGCCAGCAGTGTACGGGTAACAGAAGGGGGCAATGAGCAGTTCTTC,CASSVRVTEGGNEQFF
.,TRBV27,TRBD2,TRBJ2-1,TGTGCCAGCAGTTTCTCCCCGCTAGCGGGAGGGCATGTTGAGCAGTTCTTC,CASSFSPLAGGHVEQFF
.,TRBV5-1,.,TRBJ1-2,TGCGCCAGCAGCAACCCGGGACGGAACTATGGCTACACCTTC,CASSNPGRNYGYTF
.,TRBV6-6,.,TRBJ2-7,TGTGCCAGCGGCCCGACAGCCTCCTATCGCGAGCAGTACTTC,CASGPTASYREQYF
.,TRBV5-5,TRBD1,TRBJ1-6,TGTGCCAGCAGCGGGACAGGGGGGGTTTCACCCCTCCACTTT,CASSGTGGVSPLHF
once,TRBV28,TRBD1,TRBJ1-1,TGTGCCAGCAGTACCAGACAGGGTGTTGAAGCTTTCTTT,CASSTRQGVEAFF
.,TRBV2,TRBD1,TRBJ2-7,TGTGCCAGCAAACCGGGACAGAGCTCCTACGAGCAGTACTTC,CASKPGQSSYEQYF
once,TRBV6-5,TRBD1,TRBJ1-2,TGTGCCAGCAGGACGGGACAGGGGGTGAGGTATGGCTACACCTTC,CASRTGQGVRYGYTF
.,TRBV2,TRBD2,TRBJ2-1,TGTGCCAGCGTCCCCCCCACTAGCGGAAAGCTCAATGAGCAGTTCTTC,CASVPPTSGKLNEQFF
.,TRBV5-1,.,TRBJ2-6,TGCGCCAGCAGCTTTGGGTCTGGGGCCAACGTCCTGACTTTC,CASSFGSGANVLTF
.,TRBV7-8,.,TRBJ2-7,TGTGCCAGCAGCTTAGCGCATCGGCTAGCGCCATCCTACGAGCAGTACTTC,CASSLAHRLAPSYEQYF
.,TRBV10-2,.,TRBJ1-1,TGCGCCAGCAGGCTCAGGGAAAACACTGAAGCTTTCTTT,CASRLRENTEAFF
.,TRBV18,TRBD1,TRBJ1-3,TGTGCCAGCTCACCAACCACCGGGACAGGGGGAAACACCATATATTTT,CASSPTTGTGGNTIYF
.,TRBV5-1,.,TRBJ2-7,TGCGCCAGCAGCCCAGGACTAACCTACGAGCAGTACTTC,CASSPGLTYEQYF
once,TRBV4-1,.,TRBJ1-3,TGCGCCAGCAGCCAAGATCAGGGTTACACCATATATTTT,CASSQDQGYTIYF
once,TRBV10-3,TRBD2,TRBJ2-1,TGTGCCATCAGTGATGGGGTAGCGGGGTACAATGAGCAGTTCTTC,CAISDGVAGYNEQFF
few,TRBV20-1,TRBD1,TRBJ1-1,TGCAGTGCGACGGGACAGGGGTGGCTCTTT,CSATGQGWLF
.,TRBV2,.,TRBJ1-5,TGTGCCAGCAGTGGGCCAGGAGTAAAGCCCCAGCATTTT,CASSGPGVKPQHF
.,TRBV7-9,TRBD1,TRBJ1-2,TGTGCCAGCAGAGAAGGGACAGGGCGATATGGCTACACCTTC,CASREGTGRYGYTF
.,TRBV6-5,.,TRBJ2-1,TGTGCCAGCAGTCATAGGCCCGGAGAGCAGTTCTTC,CASSHRPGEQFF
.,TRBV5-1,TRBD1,TRBJ2-3,TGCGCCAGCAGCCAAGGGACAGGGGCAGATACGCAGTATTTT,CASSQGTGADTQYF
.,TRBV18,.,TRBJ2-4,TGTGCCAGCTCACCAATGGTCGGGAGTGTCAAAAACATTCAGTACTTC,CASSPMVGSVKNIQYF
.,TRBV6-1,.,TRBJ1-3,TGTGCCAGCAGTGCCAGCAGCTCTGGAAACACCATATATTTT,CASSASSSGNTIYF
.,TRBV9,TRBD2,TRBJ2-3,TGTGCCAGCAGCGCACTAGCGGGTCTTACAGATACGCAGTATTTT,CASSALAGLTDTQYF
.,TRBV6-1,.,TRBJ1-1,TGTGCCAGCAGTGTAGGGGGTGCGAGCACTGAAGCTTTCTTT,CASSVGGASTEAFF
.,TRBV2,.,TRBJ2-3,TGTGCCAGCAGTGATGTCATCGTCGGAGATACGCAGTATTTT,CASSDVIVGDTQYF
.,TRBV7-2,.,TRBJ2-7,TGTGCCAGCACCCCGGCGGCGGGGTTCGCCTACGAGCAGTACTTC,CASTPAAGFAYEQYF
.,TRBV6-5,TRBD1,TRBJ1-4,TGTGCCAGCAGTTACTCACAGGGGGCGCGAGGGGAAAAACTGTTTTTT,CASSYSQGARGEKLFF